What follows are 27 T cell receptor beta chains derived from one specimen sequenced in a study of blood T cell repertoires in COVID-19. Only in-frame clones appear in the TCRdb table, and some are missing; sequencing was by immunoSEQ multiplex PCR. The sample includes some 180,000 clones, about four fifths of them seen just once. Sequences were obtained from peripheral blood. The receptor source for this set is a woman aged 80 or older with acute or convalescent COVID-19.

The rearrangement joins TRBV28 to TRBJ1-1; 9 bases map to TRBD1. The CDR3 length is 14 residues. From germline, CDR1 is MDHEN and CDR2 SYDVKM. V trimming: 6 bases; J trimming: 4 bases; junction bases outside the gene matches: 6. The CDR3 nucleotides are TGTGCCAGCAGCACAGGGGGCTTAGGCACTGAAGCTTTCTTT. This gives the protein CASSTGGLGTEAFF.

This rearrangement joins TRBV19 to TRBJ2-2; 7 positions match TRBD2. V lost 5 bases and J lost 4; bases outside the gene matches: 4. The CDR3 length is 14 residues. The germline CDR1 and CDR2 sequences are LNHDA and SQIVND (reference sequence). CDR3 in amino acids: CASSPREITGELFF. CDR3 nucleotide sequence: TGTGCCAGTAGTCCGCGGGAGATCACCGGGGAGCTGTTTTTT.

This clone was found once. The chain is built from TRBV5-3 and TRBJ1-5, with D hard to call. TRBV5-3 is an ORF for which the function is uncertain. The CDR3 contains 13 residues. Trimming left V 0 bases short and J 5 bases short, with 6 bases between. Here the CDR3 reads CARSLVGDQPQHF. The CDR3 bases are TGTGCCAGAAGCTTGGTGGGAGATCAGCCCCAGCATTTT.

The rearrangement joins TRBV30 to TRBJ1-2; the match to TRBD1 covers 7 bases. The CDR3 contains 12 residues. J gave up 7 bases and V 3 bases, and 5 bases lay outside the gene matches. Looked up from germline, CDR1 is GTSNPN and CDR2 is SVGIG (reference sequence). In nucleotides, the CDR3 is TGTGCCTGGAGCAGACAGGGAGGTGGCTACACCTTC. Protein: CAWSRQGGGYTF.

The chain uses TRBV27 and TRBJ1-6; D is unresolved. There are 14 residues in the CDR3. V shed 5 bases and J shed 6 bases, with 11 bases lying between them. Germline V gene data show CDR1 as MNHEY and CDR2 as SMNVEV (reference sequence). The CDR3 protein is CASSLSVRNSPLHF. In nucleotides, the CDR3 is TGTGCCAGCAGTCTGAGTGTGCGTAATTCACCCCTCCACTTT.

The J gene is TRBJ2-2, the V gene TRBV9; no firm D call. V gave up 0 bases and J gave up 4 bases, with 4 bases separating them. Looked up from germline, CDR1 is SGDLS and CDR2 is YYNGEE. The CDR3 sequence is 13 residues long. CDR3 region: CASSVVLTGELFF. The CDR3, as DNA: TGTGCCAGCAGCGTAGTTCTCACCGGGGAGCTGTTTTTT.

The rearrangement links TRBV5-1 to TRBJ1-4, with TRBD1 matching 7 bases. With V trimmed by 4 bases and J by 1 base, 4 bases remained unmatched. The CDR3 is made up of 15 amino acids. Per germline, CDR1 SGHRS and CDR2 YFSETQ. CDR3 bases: TGCGCCAGCAGCGAATACAGGGGAACTAATGAAAAACTGTTTTTT. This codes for CASSEYRGTNEKLFF.

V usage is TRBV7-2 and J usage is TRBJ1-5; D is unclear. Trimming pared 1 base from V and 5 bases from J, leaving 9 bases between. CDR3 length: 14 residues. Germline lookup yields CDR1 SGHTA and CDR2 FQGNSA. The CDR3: CASSLVAGDQPQHF. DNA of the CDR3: TGTGCCAGCAGCTTAGTGGCGGGAGATCAGCCCCAGCATTTT.

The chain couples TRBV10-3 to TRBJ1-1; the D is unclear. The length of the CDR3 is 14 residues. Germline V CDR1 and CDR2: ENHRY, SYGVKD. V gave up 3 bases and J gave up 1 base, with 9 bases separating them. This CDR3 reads CAISDSGKNTEAFF. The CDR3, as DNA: TGTGCCATCAGTGATTCAGGAAAGAACACTGAAGCTTTCTTT.

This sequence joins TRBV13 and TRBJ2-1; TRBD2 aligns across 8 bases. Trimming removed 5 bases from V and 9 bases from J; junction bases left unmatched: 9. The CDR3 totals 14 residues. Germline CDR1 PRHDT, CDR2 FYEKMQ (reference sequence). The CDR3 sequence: CASSEAAGVTEQFF. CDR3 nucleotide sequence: TGTGCCAGCAGCGAAGCAGCGGGAGTTACTGAGCAGTTCTTC.

The CDR3 coding sequence is TGTGCCAGCAGACGGAGGGGAGAGACCCAGTACTTC. Its protein product is CASRRRGETQYF. The gene calls are TRBV12-3 or TRBV12-4 and TRBJ2-5; a weak D match, TRBD2 (6 bases). The CDR3 extends over 12 amino acids. The V gene lost 6 bases and the J gene lost 4 bases, with 9 bases spanning the gap.

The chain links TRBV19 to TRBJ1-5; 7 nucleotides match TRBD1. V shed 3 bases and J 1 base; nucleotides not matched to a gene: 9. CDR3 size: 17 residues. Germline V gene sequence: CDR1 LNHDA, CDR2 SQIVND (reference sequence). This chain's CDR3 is CASSILQGTVSNQPQHF. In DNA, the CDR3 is TGTGCCAGTAGTATTTTACAGGGGACGGTCAGCAATCAGCCCCAGCATTTT.

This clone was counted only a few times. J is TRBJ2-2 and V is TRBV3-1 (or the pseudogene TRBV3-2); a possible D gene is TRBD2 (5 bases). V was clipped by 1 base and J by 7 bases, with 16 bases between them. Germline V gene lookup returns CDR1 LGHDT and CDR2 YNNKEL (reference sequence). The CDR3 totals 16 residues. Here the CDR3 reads CASSQGPGRAGGELFF. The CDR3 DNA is TGTGCCAGCAGCCAAGGACCCGGTAGGGCGGGCGGGGAGCTGTTTTTT.

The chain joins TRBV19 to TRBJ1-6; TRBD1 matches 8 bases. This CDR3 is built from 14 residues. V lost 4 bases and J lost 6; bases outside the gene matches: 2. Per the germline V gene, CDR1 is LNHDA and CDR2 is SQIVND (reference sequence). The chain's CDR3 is CASSKDRGNSPLHF. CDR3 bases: TGTGCCAGTAGTAAAGACAGGGGTAATTCACCCCTCCACTTT.

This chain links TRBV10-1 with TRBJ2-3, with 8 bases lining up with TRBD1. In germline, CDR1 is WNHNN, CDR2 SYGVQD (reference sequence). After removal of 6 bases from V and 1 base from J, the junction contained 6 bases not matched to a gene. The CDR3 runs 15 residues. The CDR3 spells CASSPTGGGTDTQYF. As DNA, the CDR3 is TGCGCCAGCAGCCCCACAGGGGGAGGCACAGATACGCAGTATTTT.

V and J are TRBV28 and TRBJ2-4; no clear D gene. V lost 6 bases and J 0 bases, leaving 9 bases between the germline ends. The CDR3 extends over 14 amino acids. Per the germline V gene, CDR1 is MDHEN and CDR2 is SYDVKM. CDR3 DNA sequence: TGTGCCAGCAGGCAGACAATAGCCAAAAACATTCAGTACTTC. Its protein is CASRQTIAKNIQYF.

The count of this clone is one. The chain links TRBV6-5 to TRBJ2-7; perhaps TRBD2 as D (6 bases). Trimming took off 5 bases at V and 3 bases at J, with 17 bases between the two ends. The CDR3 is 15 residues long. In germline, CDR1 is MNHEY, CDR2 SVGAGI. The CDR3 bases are TGTGCCAGCAGTCCCGAGGAGGGAAGGGGCTACGAGCAGTACTTC. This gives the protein CASSPEEGRGYEQYF.

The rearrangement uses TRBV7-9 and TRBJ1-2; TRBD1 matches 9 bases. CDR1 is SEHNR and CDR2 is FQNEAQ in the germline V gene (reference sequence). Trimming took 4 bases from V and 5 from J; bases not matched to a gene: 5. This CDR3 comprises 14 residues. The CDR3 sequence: CASSSETGGYGYTF. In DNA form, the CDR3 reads TGTGCCAGCAGCTCGGAGACAGGGGGTTATGGCTACACCTTC.

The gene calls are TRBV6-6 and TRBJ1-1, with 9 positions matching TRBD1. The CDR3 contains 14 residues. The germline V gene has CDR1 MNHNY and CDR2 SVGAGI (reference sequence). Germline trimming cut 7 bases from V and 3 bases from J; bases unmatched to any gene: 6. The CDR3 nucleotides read TGTGCCAGCAAGCCGGACAGGGGCTACACTGAAGCTTTCTTT. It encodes CASKPDRGYTEAFF.

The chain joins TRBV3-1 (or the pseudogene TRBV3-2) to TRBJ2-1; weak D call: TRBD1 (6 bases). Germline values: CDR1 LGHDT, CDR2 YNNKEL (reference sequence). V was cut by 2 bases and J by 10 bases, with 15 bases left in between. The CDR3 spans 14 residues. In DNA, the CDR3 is TGTGCCAGCAGCCAAAACCCAGGGGATCGGGAGCAGTTCTTC. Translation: CASSQNPGDREQFF.

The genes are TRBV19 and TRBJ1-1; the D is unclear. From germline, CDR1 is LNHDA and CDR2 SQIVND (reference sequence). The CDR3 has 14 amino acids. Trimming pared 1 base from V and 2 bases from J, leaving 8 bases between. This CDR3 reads CASSIGYTNTEAFF. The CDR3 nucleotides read TGTGCCAGTAGTATAGGGTACACAAACACTGAAGCTTTCTTT.

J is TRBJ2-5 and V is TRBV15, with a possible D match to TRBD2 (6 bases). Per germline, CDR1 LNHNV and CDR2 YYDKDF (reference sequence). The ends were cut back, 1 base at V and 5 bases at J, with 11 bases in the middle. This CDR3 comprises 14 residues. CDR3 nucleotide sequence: TGTGCCACCAGCAGAGTCGGAGGGGCGGAGACCCAGTACTTC. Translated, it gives CATSRVGGAETQYF.

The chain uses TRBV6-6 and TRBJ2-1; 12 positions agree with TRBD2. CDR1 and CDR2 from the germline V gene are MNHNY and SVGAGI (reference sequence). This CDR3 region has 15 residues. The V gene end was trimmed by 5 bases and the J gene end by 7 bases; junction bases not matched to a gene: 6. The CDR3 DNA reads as TGTGCCAGCAGTCAACTAGCGGGGGGTTTGAATGAGCAGTTCTTC. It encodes CASSQLAGGLNEQFF.

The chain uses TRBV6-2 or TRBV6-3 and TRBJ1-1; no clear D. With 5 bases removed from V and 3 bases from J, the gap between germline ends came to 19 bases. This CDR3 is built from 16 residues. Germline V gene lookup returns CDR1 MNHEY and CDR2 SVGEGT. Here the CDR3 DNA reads TGTGCCAGCAGTATACGGGAAGACACTTGGGACACTGAAGCTTTCTTT. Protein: CASSIREDTWDTEAFF.

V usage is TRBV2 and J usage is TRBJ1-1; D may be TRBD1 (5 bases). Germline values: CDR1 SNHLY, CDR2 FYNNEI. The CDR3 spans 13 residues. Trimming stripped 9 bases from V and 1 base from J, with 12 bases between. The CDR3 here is CASATEANTEAFF. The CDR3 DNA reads TGTGCCAGTGCGACAGAGGCGAACACTGAAGCTTTCTTT.

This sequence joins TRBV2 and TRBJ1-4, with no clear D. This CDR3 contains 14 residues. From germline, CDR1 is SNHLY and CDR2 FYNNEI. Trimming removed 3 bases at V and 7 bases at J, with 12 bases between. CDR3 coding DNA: TGTGCCAGCAGTGAGCGGGTTGGGCGTGAAAAACTGTTTTTT. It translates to CASSERVGREKLFF. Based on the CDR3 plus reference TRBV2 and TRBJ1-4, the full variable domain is EPEVTQTPSHQVTQMGQEVILRCVPISNHLYFYWYRQILGQKVEFLVSFYNNEISEKSEIFDDQFSVERPDGSNFTLKIRSTKLEDSAMYFCASSERVGREKLFFGSGTQLSVL.

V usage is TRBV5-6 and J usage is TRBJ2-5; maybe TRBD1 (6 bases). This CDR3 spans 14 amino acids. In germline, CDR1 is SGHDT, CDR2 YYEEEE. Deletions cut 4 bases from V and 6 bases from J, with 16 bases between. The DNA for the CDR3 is TGTGCCAGCAGCCGGATACAGGGTTTTAAGACCCAGTACTTC. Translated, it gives CASSRIQGFKTQYF.